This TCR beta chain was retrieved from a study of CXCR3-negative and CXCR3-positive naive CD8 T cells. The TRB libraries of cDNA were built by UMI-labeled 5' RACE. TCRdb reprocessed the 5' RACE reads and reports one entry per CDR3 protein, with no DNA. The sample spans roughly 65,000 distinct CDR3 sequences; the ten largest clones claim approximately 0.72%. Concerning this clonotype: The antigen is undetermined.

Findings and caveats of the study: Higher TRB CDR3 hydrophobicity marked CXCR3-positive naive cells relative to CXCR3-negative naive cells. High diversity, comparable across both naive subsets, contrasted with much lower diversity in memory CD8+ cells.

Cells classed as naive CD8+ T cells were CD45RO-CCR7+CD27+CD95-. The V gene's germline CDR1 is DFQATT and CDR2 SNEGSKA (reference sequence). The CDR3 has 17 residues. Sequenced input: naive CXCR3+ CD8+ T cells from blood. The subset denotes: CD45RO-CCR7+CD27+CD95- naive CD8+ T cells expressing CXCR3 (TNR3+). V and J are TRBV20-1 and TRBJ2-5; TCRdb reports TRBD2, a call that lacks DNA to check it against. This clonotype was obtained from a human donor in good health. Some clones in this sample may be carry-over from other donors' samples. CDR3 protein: CSARDHDGGAPQETQYF.